This T cell receptor (beta chain) originates from a study of T cell repertoires in cytomegalovirus infection. One entry per CDR3 protein results from TCRdb running MiXCR on the reads. The sample includes about 51,000 distinct CDR3 sequences, roughly a fifth of them seen just once. The junction had 9 bases not matched to a gene; V was cut back by 2 bases and J by 10 bases. Germline V CDR1 and CDR2: MNHEY, SMNVEV (reference sequence). The CDR3 length is 15 residues. This clonotype was observed a few times. The antigen remains unidentified. The sequence was collected from a human donor in good health (CMV status not recorded). Some clones in this sample may be carry-over from other donors' samples. Sample: CD8+ T cells from cultured PBMCs, taken from culture after CMV antigen stimulation. The J gene is TRBJ2-2, the V gene TRBV27, with 8 bases that match TRBD1. The CDR3 sequence is CASSLMDRAVKELFF. The CDR3 DNA is TGTGCCAGCAGTTTAATGGACAGGGCCGTCAAGGAGCTGTTTTTT.